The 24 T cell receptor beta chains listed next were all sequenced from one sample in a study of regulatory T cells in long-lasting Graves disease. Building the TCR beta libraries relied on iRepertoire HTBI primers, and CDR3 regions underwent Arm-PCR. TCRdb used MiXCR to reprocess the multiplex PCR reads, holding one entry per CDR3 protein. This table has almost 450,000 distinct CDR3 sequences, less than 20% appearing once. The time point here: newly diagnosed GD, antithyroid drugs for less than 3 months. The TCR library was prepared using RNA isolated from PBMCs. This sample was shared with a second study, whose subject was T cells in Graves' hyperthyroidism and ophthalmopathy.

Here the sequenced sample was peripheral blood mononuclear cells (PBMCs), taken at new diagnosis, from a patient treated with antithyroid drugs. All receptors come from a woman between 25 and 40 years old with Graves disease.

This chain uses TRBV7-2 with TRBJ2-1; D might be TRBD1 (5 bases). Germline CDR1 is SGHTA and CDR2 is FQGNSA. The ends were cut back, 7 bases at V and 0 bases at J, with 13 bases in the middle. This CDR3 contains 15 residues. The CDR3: CASTKGPSSYNEQFF. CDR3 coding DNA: TGTGCCAGCACCAAGGGGCCTAGCTCCTACAATGAGCAGTTCTTC.

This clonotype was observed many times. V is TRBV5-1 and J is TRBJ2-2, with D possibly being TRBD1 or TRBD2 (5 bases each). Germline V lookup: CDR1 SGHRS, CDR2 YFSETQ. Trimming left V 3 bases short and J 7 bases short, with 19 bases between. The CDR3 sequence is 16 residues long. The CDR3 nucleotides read TGCGCCAGCAGCTGGGGGACGGATAAACGGCACGGGGAGCTGTTTTTT. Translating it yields CASSWGTDKRHGELFF.

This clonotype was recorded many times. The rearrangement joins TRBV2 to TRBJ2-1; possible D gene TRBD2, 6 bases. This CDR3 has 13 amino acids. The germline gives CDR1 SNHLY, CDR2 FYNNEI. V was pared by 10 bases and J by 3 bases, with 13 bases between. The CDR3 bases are TGTGCCACTGGGGGGAGTTTCTACAATGAGCAGTTCTTC. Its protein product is CATGGSFYNEQFF.

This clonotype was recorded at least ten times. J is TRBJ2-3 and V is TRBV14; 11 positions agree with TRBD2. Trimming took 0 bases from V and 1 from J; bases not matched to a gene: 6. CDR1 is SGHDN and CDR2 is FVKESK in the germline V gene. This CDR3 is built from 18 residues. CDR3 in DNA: TGTGCCAGCAGCCAAGATCGAGGGACTAGCGGAGGCACAGATACGCAGTATTTT. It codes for CASSQDRGTSGGTDTQYF.

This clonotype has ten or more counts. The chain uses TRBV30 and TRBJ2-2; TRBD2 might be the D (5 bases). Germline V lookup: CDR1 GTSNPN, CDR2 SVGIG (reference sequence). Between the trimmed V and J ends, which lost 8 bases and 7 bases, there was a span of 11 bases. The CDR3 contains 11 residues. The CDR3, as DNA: TGTGCCGGCCTGAGGGTCGGGGAGCTGTTTTTT. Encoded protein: CAGLRVGELFF. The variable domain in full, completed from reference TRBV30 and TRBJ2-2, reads SQTIHQWPATLVQPVGSPLSLECTVEGTSNPNLYWYRQAAGRGLQLLFYSVGIGQISSEVPQNLSASRPQDRQFILSSKKLLLSDSGFYLCAGLRVGELFFGEGSRLTVL.

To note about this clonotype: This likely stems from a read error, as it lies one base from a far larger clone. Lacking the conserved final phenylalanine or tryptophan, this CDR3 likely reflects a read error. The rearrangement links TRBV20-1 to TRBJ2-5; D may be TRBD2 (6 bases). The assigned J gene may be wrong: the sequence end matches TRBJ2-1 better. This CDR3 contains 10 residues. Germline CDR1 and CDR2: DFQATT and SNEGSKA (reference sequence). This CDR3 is CSASREEQFS. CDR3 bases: TGCAGTGCCTCGCGGGAAGAGCAGTTCTCC.

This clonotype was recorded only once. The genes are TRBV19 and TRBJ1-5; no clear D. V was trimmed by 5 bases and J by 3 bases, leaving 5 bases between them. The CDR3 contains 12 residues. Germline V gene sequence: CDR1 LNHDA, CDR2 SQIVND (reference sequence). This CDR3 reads CASSPNNQPQHF. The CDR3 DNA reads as TGTGCCAGTAGTCCGAACAATCAGCCCCAGCATTTT.

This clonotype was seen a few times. The CDR3 nucleotides read TGTGCCAGCAGCGCACGGGGTGACACAGGTGAGCAGTTCTTC. Protein product: CASSARGDTGEQFF. The rearrangement uses TRBV9 and TRBJ2-1; D might be TRBD1 or TRBD2, each matching 5 bases. The CDR3 length is 14 residues. CDR1 SGDLS and CDR2 YYNGEE come from the germline V gene. The ends were cut back, 3 bases at V and 9 bases at J, with 16 bases in the middle.

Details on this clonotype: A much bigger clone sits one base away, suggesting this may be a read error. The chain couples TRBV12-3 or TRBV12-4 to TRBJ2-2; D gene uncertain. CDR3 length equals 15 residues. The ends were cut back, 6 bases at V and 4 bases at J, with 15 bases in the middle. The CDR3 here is CASSPKGKGTGELFF. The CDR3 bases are TGTGCCAGCAGCCCCAAAGGGAAGGGCACCGGGGAGCTGTTTTTT.

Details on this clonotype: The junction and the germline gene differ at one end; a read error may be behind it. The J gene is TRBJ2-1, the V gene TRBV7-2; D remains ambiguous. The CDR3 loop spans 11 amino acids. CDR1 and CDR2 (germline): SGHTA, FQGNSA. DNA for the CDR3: TGTGCCAGCAGCTTCGGTACTAAGGAGATCTTC. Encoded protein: CASSFGTKEIF.

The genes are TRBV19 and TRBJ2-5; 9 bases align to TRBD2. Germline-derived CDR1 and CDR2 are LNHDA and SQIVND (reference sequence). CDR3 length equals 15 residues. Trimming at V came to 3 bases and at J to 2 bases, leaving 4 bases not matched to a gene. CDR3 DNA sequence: TGTGCCAGTAGTATCCTAGCGGGGCCACAAGAGACCCAGTACTTC. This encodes CASSILAGPQETQYF.

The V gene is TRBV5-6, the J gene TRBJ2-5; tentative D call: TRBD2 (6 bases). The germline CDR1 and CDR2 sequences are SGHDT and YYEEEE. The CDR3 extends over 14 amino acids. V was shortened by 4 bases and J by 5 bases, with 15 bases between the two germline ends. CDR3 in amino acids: CASSRGADVETQYF. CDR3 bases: TGTGCCAGCAGCCGCGGGGCCGACGTGGAGACCCAGTACTTC.

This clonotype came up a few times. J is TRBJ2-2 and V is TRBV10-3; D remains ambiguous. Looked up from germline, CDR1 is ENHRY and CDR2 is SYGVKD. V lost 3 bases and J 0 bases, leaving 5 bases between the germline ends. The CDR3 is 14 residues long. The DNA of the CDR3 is TGTGCCATCAGTGAAATAGCGAACACCGGGGAGCTGTTTTTT. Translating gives CAISEIANTGELFF.

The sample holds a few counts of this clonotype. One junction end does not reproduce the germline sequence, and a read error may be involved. The CDR3 DNA is TGTGCCGGTAGTATTCCCGGGAGACCTAACTATGGCTACACCTTC. Encoded protein: CAGSIPGRPNYGYTF. The chain uses TRBV19 and TRBJ1-2; D gene unclear. The CDR3 is 15 amino acids. Per the germline V gene, CDR1 is LNHDA and CDR2 is SQIVND (reference sequence). The variable domain in full, with the rest retrieved from reference TRBV19 and TRBJ1-2, is DGGITQSPKYLFRKEGQNVTLSCEQNLNHDAMYWYRQDPGQGLRLIYYSQIVNDFQKGDIAEGYSVSREKKESFPLTVTSAQKNPTAFYLCAGSIPGRPNYGYTFGSGTRLTVV.

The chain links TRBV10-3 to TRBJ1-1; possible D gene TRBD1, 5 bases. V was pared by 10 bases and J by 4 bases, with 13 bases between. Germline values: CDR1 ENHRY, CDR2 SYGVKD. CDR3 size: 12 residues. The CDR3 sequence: CATREFGTEAFF. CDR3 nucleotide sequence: TGTGCCACCAGGGAGTTCGGCACTGAAGCTTTCTTT.

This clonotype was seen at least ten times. In DNA, the CDR3 is TGTGCCACCAGCGGGCGGGACAGTTTTAACTATGGCTACACCTTC. Its protein product is CATSGRDSFNYGYTF. This sequence joins TRBV15 and TRBJ1-2, with TRBD1 matching over 7 bases. Germline assignment: CDR1 LNHNV and CDR2 YYDKDF (reference sequence). The CDR3 is 15 amino acids. V shed 5 bases, J shed 1 base, and the junction held 7 bases outside the gene matches.

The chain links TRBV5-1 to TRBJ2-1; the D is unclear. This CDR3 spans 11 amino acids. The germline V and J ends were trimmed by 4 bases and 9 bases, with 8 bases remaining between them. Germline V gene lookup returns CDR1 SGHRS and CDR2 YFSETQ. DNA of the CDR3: TGCGCCAGCAGCCTTGACGGTGAGCAGTTCTTC. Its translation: CASSLDGEQFF. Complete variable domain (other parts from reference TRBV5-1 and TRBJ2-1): KAGVTQTPRYLIKTRGQQVTLSCSPISGHRSVSWYQQTPGQGLQFLFEYFSETQRNKGNFPGRFSGRQFSNSRSEMNVSTLELGDSALYLCASSLDGEQFFGPGTRLTVL.

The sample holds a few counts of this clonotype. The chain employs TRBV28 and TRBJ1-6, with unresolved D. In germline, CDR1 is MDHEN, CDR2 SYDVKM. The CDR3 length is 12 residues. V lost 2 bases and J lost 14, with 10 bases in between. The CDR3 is CASSLARGALHF. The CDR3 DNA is TGTGCCAGCAGTTTAGCGCGAGGAGCCCTCCACTTT.

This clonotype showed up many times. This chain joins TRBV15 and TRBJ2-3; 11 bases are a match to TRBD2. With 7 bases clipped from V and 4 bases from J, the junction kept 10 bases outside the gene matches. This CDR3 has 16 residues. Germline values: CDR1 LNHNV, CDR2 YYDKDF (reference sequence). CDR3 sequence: CATTGELAGASDTQYF. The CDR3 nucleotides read TGTGCCACCACCGGAGAACTAGCGGGAGCCTCAGATACGCAGTATTTT.

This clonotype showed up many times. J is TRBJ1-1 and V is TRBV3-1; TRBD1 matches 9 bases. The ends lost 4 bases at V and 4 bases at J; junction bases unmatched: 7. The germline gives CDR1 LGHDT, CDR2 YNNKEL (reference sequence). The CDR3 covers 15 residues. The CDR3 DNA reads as TGTGCCAGCAGCCCCGTACAGGGGGCGACCACTGAAGCTTTCTTT. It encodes CASSPVQGATTEAFF.

This CDR3 is CASSQDGSRAGNTIYF. CDR3 coding DNA: TGTGCCAGCAGCCAAGATGGCTCCAGGGCTGGAAACACCATATATTTT. The V and J genes are TRBV4-2 and TRBJ1-3; tentative D call: TRBD1 (5 bases). Germline V gives CDR1 LGHNA, CDR2 YNFKEQ. This CDR3 contains 16 residues. Trimming pared 0 bases from V and 2 bases from J, leaving 11 bases between.

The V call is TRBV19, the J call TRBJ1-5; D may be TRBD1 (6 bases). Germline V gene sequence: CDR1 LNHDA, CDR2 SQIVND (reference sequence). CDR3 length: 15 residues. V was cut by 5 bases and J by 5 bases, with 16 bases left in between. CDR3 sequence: CASSESSQGYQPQHF. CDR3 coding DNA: TGTGCCAGTAGTGAGAGTTCACAGGGCTATCAGCCCCAGCATTTT.

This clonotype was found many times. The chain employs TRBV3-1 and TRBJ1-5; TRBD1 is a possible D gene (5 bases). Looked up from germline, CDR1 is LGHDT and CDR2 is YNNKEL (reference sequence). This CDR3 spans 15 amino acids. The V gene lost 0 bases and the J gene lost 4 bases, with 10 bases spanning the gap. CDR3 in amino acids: CASSQEGTPNQPQHF. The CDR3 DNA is TGTGCCAGCAGCCAAGAGGGGACCCCGAATCAGCCCCAGCATTTT.

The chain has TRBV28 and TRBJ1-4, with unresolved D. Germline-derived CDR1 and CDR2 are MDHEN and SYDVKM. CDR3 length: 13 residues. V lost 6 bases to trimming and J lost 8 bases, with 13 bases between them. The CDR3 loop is CASRSGRPEKLFF. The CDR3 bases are TGTGCCAGCAGATCAGGACGACCGGAAAAACTGTTTTTT.